This TCR beta chain was found in a study of shared clonotypes between healthy human individuals. The overall study: Per donor, CD8 memory used one plate, CD8 naive used two, CD4 memory used three and CD4 naive used three.

This CDR3 has 14 amino acids. In germline, CDR1 is SGHVS, CDR2 FNYEAQ. V was clipped by 5 bases and J by 4 bases; unmatched bases: 7. Positively selected for CCR7, the CD45RO-negative cells used as naive CD8 cells excluded terminally differentiated effector memory CD45RA+ cells. When replicate PCRs were run on sorted subsets, they used 150 to 200 ng DNA, around 33,000 T cell genomes. Libraries were prepared by immunoSEQ multiplex PCR; TCRdb keeps only in-frame clonotypes and omits some of them. The sample yields about 2,100,000 clones, 85% to 95% seen once. The sequenced sample consisted of naive CD8+ T cells from PBMCs. The rearrangement uses TRBV7-6 and TRBJ2-7; TRBD2 matches 8 bases. This receptor was taken from a man younger than 35 in good health. Some clones in this sample may be carry-over from other donors' samples. The chain's CDR3 is CASSPSGSGYEQYF. The CDR3 nucleotides read TGTGCCAGCAGCCCCAGCGGGAGTGGTTACGAGCAGTACTTC.